Sequencing of this TCR beta chain was carried out in a study of blood T cells in healthy people across ages. Study-level points and caveats: Higher diversity and more naive CD4+ cells were features of long-lived donors, compared to aged donors.

The study recruited healthy Caucasian donors from Russia who were aged roughly 6 to 90. Next came a second PCR, run for roughly 6 to 11 cycles, which used a sample-barcoded 5' primer along with a J-beta primer mix. Each CDR3 protein is one row after TCRdb ran MiXCR on the 5' RACE reads. The repertoire holds around 1,800,000 distinct CDR3 sequences, with about two fifths as singletons. CDR3 length: 14 amino acids. Germline assignment: CDR1 SGHRS and CDR2 YFSETQ. Between the trimmed V and J ends, which lost 3 bases and 0 bases, there was a span of 4 bases. In its sample, this clonotype was seen many times. Its antigen is unknown.

The chain joins TRBV5-1 to TRBJ2-6; the D is unclear. The sequence was collected from a human donor in good health. Sequences were obtained from blood. CDR3 residues: CASSYTSGANVLTF. The CDR3 DNA reads TGCGCCAGCAGCTACACCTCTGGGGCCAACGTCCTGACTTTC.